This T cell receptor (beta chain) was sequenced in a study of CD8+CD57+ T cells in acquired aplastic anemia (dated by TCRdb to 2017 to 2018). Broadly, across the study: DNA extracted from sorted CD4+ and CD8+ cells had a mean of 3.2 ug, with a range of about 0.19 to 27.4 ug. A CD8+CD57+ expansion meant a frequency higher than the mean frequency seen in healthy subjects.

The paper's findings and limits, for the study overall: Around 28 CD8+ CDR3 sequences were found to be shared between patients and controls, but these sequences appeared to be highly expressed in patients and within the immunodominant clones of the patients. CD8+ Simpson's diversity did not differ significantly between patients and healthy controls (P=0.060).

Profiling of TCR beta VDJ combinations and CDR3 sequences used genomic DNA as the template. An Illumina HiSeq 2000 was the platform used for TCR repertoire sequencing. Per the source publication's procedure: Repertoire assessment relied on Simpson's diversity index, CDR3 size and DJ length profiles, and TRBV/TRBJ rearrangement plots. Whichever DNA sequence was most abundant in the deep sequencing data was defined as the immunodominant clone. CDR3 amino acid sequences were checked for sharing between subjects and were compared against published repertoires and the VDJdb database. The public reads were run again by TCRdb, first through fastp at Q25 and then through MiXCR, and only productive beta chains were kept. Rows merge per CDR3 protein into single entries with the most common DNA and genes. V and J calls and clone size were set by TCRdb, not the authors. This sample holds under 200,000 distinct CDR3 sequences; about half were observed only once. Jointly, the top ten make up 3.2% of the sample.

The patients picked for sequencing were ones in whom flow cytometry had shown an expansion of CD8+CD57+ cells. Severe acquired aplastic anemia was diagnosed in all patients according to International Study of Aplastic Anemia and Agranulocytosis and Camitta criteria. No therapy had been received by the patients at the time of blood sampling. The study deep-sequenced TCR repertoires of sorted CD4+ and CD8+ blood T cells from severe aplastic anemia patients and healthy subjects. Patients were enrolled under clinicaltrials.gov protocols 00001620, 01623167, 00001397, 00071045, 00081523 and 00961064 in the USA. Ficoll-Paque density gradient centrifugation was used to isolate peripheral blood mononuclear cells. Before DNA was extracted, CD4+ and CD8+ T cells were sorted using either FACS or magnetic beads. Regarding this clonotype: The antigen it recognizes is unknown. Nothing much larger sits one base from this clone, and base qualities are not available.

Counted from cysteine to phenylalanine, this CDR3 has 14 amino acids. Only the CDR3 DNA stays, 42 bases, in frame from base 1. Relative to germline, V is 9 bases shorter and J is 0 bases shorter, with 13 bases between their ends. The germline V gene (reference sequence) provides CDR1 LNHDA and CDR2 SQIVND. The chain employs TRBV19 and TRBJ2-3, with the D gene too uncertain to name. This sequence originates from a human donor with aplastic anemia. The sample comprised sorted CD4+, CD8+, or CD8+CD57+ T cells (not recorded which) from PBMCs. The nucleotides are TGTGCCAGCAGCTTAGAAGCCAGCACAGATACGCAGTATTTT. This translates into CASSLEASTDTQYF.